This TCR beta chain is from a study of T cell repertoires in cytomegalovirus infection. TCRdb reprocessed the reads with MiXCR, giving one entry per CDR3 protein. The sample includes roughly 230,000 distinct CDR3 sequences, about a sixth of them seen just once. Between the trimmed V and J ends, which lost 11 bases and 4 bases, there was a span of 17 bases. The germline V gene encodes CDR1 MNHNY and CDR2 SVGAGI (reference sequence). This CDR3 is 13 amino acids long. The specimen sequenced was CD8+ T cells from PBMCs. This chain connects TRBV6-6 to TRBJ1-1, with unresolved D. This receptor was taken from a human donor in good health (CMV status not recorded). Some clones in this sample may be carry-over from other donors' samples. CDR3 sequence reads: CAAGPGLGTEAFF. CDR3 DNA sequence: TGTGCCGCCGGGCCGGGGTTGGGCACTGAAGCTTTCTTT.